The clone carrying this T cell receptor (beta chain) was detected a few times. The antigen is unknown. This specimen belongs to a study of beta chain features in type 1 diabetes. The study, taken as a whole, reports: HLA effects on TCRB rearrangement stayed unresolved here.

Germline V gene lookup returns CDR1 MNHNY and CDR2 SVGAGI (reference sequence). V was clipped by 6 bases and J by 7 bases; unmatched bases: 9. This CDR3 region has 16 residues. Expressed TCRB transcripts were sequenced because the entire RNA isolate underwent reverse transcription. Repertoires were generated with immunoSEQ multiplex PCR, while TCRdb's copy carries only in-frame clones and drops some. In the table there are 900,000 or so clones, about 17% of which are singletons. The chain links TRBV6-6 to TRBJ2-1; 13 bases map to TRBD2. This TCR came from a woman in her late teens or twenties in good health. Sequenced: naive CD4+ T cells from blood. CDR3 bases: TGTGCCAGCAGAACGTTACTAGCGGGAGGGCCTAATGAGCAGTTCTTC. This encodes CASRTLLAGGPNEQFF.